The TCR beta chain described here comes from a study of tumor-infiltrating lymphocytes in primary liver carcinoma. The authors made TCR beta cDNA from roughly 480 ng total RNA with a constant-region primer. Researchers made the TCR beta libraries by running three nested multiplex PCR rounds with slightly modified ARM-PCR. Two initial PCR rounds of ten to eleven cycles each paired TRBV1-TRBV30 forward primers with a C-beta reverse primer. MiXCR, applied by TCRdb to the multiplex PCR reads, yields one record per CDR3 protein. The table records around 81,000 distinct CDR3 sequences, about two thirds of them present only once. The germline gives CDR1 SQVTM, CDR2 ANQGSEA. This CDR3 comprises 13 residues. Starting material for RNA and DNA co-extraction consisted of about 20-33 mg of unsorted bulk tissue.

The receptor comes from a woman aged 55-75 years with primary liver carcinoma and hepatitis B virus infection. The specimen was liver tumor tissue from sampling region 4. Subset described: tumor region T4, right-lateral pole. The V call is TRBV29-1, the J call TRBJ2-1; 7 nucleotides match TRBD1. In DNA form, the CDR3 reads TGCGACGTTGTAAAACACAGGGGCAATGAGCAGTTCTTC. Translating gives CDVVKHRGNEQFF.